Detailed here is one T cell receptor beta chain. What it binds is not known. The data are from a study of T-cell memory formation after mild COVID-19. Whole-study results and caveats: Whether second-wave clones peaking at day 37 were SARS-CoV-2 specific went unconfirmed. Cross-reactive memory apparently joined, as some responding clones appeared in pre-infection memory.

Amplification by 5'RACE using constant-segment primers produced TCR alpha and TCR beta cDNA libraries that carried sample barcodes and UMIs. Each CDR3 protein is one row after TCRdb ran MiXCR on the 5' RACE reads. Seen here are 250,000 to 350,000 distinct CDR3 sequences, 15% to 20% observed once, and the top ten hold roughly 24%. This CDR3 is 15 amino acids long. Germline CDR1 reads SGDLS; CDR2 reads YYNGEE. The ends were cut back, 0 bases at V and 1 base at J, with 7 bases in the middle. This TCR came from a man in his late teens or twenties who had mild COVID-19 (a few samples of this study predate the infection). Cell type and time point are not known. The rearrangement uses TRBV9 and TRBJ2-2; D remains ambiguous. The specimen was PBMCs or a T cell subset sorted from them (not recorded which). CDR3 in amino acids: CASSVAQRNTGELFF. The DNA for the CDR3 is TGTGCCAGCAGCGTAGCTCAGCGGAACACCGGGGAGCTGTTTTTT.